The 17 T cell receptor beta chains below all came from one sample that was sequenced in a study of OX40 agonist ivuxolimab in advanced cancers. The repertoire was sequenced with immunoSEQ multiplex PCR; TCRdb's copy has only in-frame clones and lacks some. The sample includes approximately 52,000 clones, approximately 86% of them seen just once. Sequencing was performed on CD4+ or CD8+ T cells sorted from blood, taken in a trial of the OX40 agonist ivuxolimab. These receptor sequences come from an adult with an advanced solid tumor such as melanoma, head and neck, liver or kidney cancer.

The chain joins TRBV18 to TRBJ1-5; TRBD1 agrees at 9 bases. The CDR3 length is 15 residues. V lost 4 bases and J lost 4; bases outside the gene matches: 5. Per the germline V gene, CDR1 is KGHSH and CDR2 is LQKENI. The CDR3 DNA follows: TGTGCCAGCTCACGGGACAGGGATTCGAATCAGCCCCAGCATTTT. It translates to CASSRDRDSNQPQHF.

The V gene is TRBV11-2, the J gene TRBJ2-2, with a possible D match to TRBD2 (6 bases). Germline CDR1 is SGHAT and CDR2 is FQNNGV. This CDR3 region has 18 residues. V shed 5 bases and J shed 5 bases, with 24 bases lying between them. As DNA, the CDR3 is TGTGCCAGCAGCCCTCGCGGAGGGAGCGCCCCCTTTACCGGGGAGCTGTTTTTT. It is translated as CASSPRGGSAPFTGELFF. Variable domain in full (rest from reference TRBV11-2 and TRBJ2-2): EAGVAQSPRYKIIEKRQSVAFWCNPISGHATLYWYQQILGQGPKLLIQFQNNGVVDDSQLPKDRFSAERLKGVDSTLKIQPAKLEDSAVYLCASSPRGGSAPFTGELFFGEGSRLTVL.

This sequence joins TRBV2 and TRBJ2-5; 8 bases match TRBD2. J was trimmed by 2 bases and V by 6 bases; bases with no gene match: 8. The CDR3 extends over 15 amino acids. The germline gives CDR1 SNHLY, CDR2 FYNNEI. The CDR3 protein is CASRGAGGRQETQYF. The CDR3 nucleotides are TGTGCCAGCAGGGGTGCGGGGGGAAGACAAGAGACCCAGTACTTC.

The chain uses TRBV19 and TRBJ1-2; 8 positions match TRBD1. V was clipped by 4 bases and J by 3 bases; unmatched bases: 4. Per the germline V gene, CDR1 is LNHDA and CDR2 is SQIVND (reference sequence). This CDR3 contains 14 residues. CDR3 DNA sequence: TGTGCCAGTAGTAACAGGGGGTTAGACTATGGCTACACCTTC. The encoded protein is CASSNRGLDYGYTF.

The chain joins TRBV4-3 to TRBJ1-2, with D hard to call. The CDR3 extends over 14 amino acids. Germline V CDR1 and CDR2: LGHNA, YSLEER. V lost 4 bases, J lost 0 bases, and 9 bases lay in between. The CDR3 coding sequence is TGCGCCAGCAGCCCCGACTTAGCTAACTATGGCTACACCTTC. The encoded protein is CASSPDLANYGYTF.

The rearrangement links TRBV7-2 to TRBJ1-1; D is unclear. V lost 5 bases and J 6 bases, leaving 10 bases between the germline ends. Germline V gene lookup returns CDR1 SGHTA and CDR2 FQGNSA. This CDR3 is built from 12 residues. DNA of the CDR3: TGTGCCAGCAGCCCCCGGTTCCCTGAAGCTTTCTTT. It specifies CASSPRFPEAFF.

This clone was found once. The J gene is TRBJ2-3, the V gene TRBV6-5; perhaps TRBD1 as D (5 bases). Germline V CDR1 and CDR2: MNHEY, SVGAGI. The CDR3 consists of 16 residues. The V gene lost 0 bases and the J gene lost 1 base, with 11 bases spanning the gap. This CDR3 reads CASSYSLSTGTDTQYF. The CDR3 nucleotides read TGTGCCAGCAGTTACTCTTTGTCGACAGGCACAGATACGCAGTATTTT.

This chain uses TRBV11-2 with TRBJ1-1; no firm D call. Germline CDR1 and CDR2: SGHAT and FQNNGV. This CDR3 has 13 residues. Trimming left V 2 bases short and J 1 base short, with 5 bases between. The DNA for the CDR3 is TGTGCCAGCAGCTTATCGGAGAACACTGAAGCTTTCTTT. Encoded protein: CASSLSENTEAFF. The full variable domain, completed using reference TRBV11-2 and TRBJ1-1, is EAGVAQSPRYKIIEKRQSVAFWCNPISGHATLYWYQQILGQGPKLLIQFQNNGVVDDSQLPKDRFSAERLKGVDSTLKIQPAKLEDSAVYLCASSLSENTEAFFGQGTRLTVV.

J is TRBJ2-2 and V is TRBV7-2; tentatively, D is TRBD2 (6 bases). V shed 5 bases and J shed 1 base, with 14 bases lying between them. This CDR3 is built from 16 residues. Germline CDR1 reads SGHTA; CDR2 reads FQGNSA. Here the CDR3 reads CASSPLSSGNTGELFF. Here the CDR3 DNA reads TGTGCCAGCAGCCCTCTCAGTAGCGGGAACACCGGGGAGCTGTTTTTT.

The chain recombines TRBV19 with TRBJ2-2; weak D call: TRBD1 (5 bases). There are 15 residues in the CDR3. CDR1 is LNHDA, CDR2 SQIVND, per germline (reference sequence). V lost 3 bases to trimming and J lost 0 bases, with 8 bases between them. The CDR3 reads CASSMGQANTGELFF. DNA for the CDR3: TGTGCCAGTAGTATGGGGCAGGCGAACACCGGGGAGCTGTTTTTT.

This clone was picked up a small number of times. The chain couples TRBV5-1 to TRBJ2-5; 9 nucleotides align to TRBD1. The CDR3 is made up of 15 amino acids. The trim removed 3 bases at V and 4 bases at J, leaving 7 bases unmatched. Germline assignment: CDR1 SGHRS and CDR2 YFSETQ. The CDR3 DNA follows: TGCGCCAGCAGCTACAGGGGGCAAAAGGGAGAGACCCAGTACTTC. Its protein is CASSYRGQKGETQYF.

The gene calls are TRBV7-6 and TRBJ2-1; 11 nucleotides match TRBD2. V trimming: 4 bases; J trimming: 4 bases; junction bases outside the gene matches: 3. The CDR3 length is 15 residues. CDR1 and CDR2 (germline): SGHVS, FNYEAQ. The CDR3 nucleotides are TGTGCCAGCAGCTCCGGGACTAGCGGATACAATGAGCAGTTCTTC. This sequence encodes CASSSGTSGYNEQFF.

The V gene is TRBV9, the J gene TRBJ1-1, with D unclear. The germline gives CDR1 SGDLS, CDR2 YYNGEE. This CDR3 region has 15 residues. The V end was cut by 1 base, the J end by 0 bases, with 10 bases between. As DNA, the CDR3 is TGTGCCAGCAGCGTAACGGGATTCATGAACACTGAAGCTTTCTTT. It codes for CASSVTGFMNTEAFF.

Written as DNA, the CDR3 is TGTGCCAGCTCACGTGGGGCAACCAACTATGGCTACACCTTC. It translates to CASSRGATNYGYTF. The chain employs TRBV18 and TRBJ1-2; maybe TRBD1 (5 bases). There are 14 residues in the CDR3. Germline V gene sequence: CDR1 KGHSH, CDR2 LQKENI. Trimming pared 4 bases from V and 2 bases from J, leaving 11 bases between. The complete variable domain, with remaining parts taken from reference TRBV18 and TRBJ1-2, reads NAGVMQNPRHLVRRRGQEARLRCSPMKGHSHVYWYRQLPEEGLKFMVYLQKENIIDESGMPKERFSAEFPKEGPSILRIQQVVRGDSAAYFCASSRGATNYGYTFGSGTRLTVV.

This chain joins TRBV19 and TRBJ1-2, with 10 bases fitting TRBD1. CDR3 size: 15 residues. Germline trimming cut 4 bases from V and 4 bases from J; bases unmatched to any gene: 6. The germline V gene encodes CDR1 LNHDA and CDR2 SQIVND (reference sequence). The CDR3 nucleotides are TGTGCCAGTAGTAATATGGGGACAGGGGCCTATGGCTACACCTTC. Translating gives CASSNMGTGAYGYTF.

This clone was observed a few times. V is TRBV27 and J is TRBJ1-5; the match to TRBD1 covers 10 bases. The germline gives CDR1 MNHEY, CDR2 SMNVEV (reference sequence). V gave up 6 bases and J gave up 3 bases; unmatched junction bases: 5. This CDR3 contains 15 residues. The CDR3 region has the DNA TGTGCCAGCAGCGCGGGGACAGGGGACAATCAGCCCCAGCATTTT. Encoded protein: CASSAGTGDNQPQHF.

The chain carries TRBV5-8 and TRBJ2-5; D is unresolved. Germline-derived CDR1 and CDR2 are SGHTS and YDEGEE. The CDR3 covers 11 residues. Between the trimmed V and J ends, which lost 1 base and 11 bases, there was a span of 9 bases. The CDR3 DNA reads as TGTGCCAGCAGCTTGTACTCCTTTCAGTACTTC. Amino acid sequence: CASSLYSFQYF.